These 11 T cell receptor beta chains share one sample of origin, sequenced in a study of blood T cell repertoires in COVID-19. Method: immunoSEQ multiplex PCR; TCRdb's copy keeps in-frame clones and lacks some. This table holds approximately 220,000 clones, roughly 83% found once. The sample consisted of peripheral blood. The receptors originated from a man aged 35-49 years with acute or convalescent COVID-19.

J is TRBJ1-5 and V is TRBV10-3; 8 positions match TRBD1. There are 13 residues in the CDR3. CDR1 and CDR2 (germline): ENHRY, SYGVKD. Losses at the gene ends were 10 bases for V and 5 bases for J; bases not matched to a gene: 7. CDR3 region: CATLPGQDQPQHF. CDR3 sequence (DNA): TGTGCCACCCTACCGGGACAGGATCAGCCCCAGCATTTT.

Only one count was recorded for this clone. CDR3 region: CSVGEGGKHNEQFF. In DNA, the CDR3 is TGCAGCGTGGGAGAGGGGGGGAAACACAATGAGCAGTTCTTC. The chain has TRBV29-1 and TRBJ2-1; D is perhaps TRBD2 (7 bases). Germline CDR1 and CDR2: SQVTM and ANQGSEA. Between the trimmed V and J ends, which lost 6 bases and 5 bases, there was a span of 17 bases. This CDR3 has 14 residues.

The J gene is TRBJ2-5, the V gene TRBV9, with 10 bases aligning to TRBD2. This CDR3 is built from 16 residues. Germline-derived CDR1 and CDR2 are SGDLS and YYNGEE. Trimming took 0 bases from V and 5 from J; bases not matched to a gene: 7. CDR3 nucleotide sequence: TGTGCCAGCAGCGTAGGCCTAGCGGGAGCAGGGGAGACCCAGTACTTC. It translates to CASSVGLAGAGETQYF. Filled out from reference TRBV9 and TRBJ2-5, the complete variable domain reads DSGVTQTPKHLITATGQRVTLRCSPRSGDLSVYWYQQSLDQGLQFLIQYYNGEERAKGNILERFSAQQFPDLHSELNLSSLELGDSALYFCASSVGLAGAGETQYFGPGTRLLVL.

The chain has TRBV15 and TRBJ2-1; D remains unclear. The germline CDR1 and CDR2 sequences are LNHNV and YYDKDF (reference sequence). The CDR3 length is 11 residues. Trimming pared 2 bases from V and 10 bases from J, leaving 6 bases between. The CDR3 sequence is CATSRIKEQFF. DNA of the CDR3: TGTGCCACCAGCAGAATTAAAGAGCAGTTCTTC.

The V call is TRBV29-1, the J call TRBJ1-1, with 8 nucleotides matching TRBD1. V was clipped by 4 bases and J by 4 bases; unmatched bases: 5. CDR3 length equals 13 residues. Germline V gene data show CDR1 as SQVTM and CDR2 as ANQGSEA. CDR3 sequence reads: CSVVRQGATEAFF. In DNA, the CDR3 is TGCAGCGTTGTGCGTCAGGGGGCCACTGAAGCTTTCTTT.

This chain joins TRBV2 and TRBJ1-1; D unresolved. CDR1 is SNHLY, CDR2 FYNNEI, per germline. V lost 6 bases to trimming and J lost 3 bases, with 11 bases between them. The CDR3 sequence is 13 residues long. The CDR3 DNA sequence: TGTGCCAGCAGCAACCGGGAGGACACTGAAGCTTTCTTT. It is translated as CASSNREDTEAFF.

Of note for this clone: In the same sample, other DNA sequences code for this CDR3. The rearrangement joins TRBV6-5 to TRBJ1-1, with 9 bases fitting TRBD1. The germline V gene encodes CDR1 MNHEY and CDR2 SVGAGI. The CDR3 length is 14 residues. With V trimmed by 5 bases and J by 5 bases, 6 bases remained unmatched. This chain's CDR3 is CASSKQGAHTEAFF. The CDR3 nucleotides read TGTGCCAGCAGTAAACAGGGGGCGCATACTGAAGCTTTCTTT.

The chain combines TRBV24-1 with TRBJ2-1, with 16 bases lining up with TRBD2. Germline CDR1 and CDR2: KGHDR and SFDVKD. With V trimmed by 3 bases and J by 8 bases, 6 bases remained unmatched. This CDR3 comprises 17 residues. CDR3: CATSDGTSGRARYEQFF. The CDR3 coding sequence is TGTGCCACCAGTGATGGGACTAGCGGGAGGGCCAGGTATGAGCAGTTCTTC.

The chain has TRBV10-3 and TRBJ1-4, with 7 bases aligning to TRBD1. J was trimmed by 8 bases and V by 5 bases; bases with no gene match: 8. Germline V gene lookup returns CDR1 ENHRY and CDR2 SYGVKD. This CDR3 comprises 14 residues. CDR3 sequence: CAISRDSAGEKLFF. In nucleotides, the CDR3 is TGTGCCATCAGTAGGGACAGCGCAGGAGAAAAACTGTTTTTT.

V usage is TRBV5-1 and J usage is TRBJ2-2; 9 bases are a match to TRBD1. CDR1 and CDR2 from the germline V gene are SGHRS and YFSETQ. The CDR3 has 13 residues. The V and J ends lost 3 bases and 7 bases, in that order; junction bases with no gene match: 1. The DNA for the CDR3 is TGCGCCAGCAGCTACAGGGGGCACGGGGAGCTGTTTTTT. Residues: CASSYRGHGELFF.

This clone was found a few times. V usage is TRBV5-4 and J usage is TRBJ1-2; 8 nucleotides line up with TRBD1. Per the germline V gene, CDR1 is SGHNT and CDR2 is YYREEE (reference sequence). The length of the CDR3 is 16 residues. V dropped 4 bases and J dropped 3; count of bases not matched to a gene: 11. DNA for the CDR3: TGTGCCAGCAGCCCTGGCCCGACAGGGGCGGACTATGGCTACACCTTC. This gives the protein CASSPGPTGADYGYTF.